This entry describes one T cell receptor beta chain. TCRdb re-called the 5' RACE reads with MiXCR, one entry per CDR3 protein. The sample has hundreds of thousands of distinct CDR3 sequences; less than 20% are singletons. This sample stems from a study of T-cell memory formation after mild COVID-19. In germline, CDR1 is ENHRY, CDR2 SYGVKD. The CDR3 sequence is 13 residues long. Trimming cost V 3 bases and J 0 bases, with 5 bases left between them. This chain links TRBV10-3 with TRBJ1-1; D not certain. This sequence originates from a man between 18 and 35 years old who had mild COVID-19 (a few samples of this study predate the infection). Cell type and time point are not known. What was sequenced was PBMCs or a T cell subset sorted from them (not recorded which). CDR3 DNA: TGTGCCATCAGTGATCCCATGAACACTGAAGCTTTCTTT. It encodes CAISDPMNTEAFF.